This T cell receptor beta chain was obtained from a study of spatial heterogeneity in lung cancer. TCRdb re-analysed the 5' RACE reads in MiXCR, keeping a single row per CDR3 protein. The sample lists roughly 80,000 distinct CDR3 sequences, 10% to 15% occurring once. Germline V gene sequence: CDR1 SGHTA, CDR2 FQGNSA. This CDR3 region has 14 residues. With 5 bases clipped from V and 4 bases from J, the junction kept 4 bases outside the gene matches. Time point reported: sample taken at primary tumor resection. Whole RNA from tumor, nontumor lung or frozen PBMC was sequenced unsorted. Patients with untreated early-stage non-small cell lung cancer, numbering around 71, were the donors.

This specimen was PBMCs, taken at surgery. V usage is TRBV7-2 and J usage is TRBJ2-5, with 10 bases that match TRBD1. This receptor was obtained from a male donor with early-stage non-small cell lung cancer. The CDR3 DNA follows: TGTGCCAGCAGCCCCGGGACAGGGGCAGAGACCCAGTACTTC. Encoded protein: CASSPGTGAETQYF.